Following are 30 T cell receptor beta chains from one sample sequenced in a study of T-cell memory formation after mild COVID-19. MiXCR, applied by TCRdb to the 5' RACE reads, yields one record per CDR3 protein. This sample has some 270,000 distinct CDR3 sequences, with 15% to 19% found just once. Sequencing was done on a sample of PBMCs or a T cell subset sorted from them (not recorded which). The receptors shown here come from an adult woman who had mild COVID-19 (a few samples of this study predate the infection). Cell type and time point are not known.

There are a few counts of this clonotype. V and J are TRBV29-1 and TRBJ2-3, with D uncertain. CDR1 SQVTM and CDR2 ANQGSEA come from the germline V gene. There are 13 residues in the CDR3. Trimming shortened V by 5 bases and J by 0 bases, and 9 bases separated the two germline ends. The CDR3 nucleotides read TGCAGCGTTAGGCCCGACAGCACAGATACGCAGTATTTT. It translates to CSVRPDSTDTQYF.

This clonotype came up many times. The chain has TRBV9 and TRBJ2-3; 7 bases agree with TRBD2. The CDR3 sequence is 16 residues long. Trimming at V came to 3 bases and at J to 0 bases, leaving 7 bases not matched to a gene. Germline V gene sequence: CDR1 SGDLS, CDR2 YYNGEE. CDR3 nucleotide sequence: TGTGCCAGCAGCGAGACCTCGGGGGGAAGCACAGATACGCAGTATTTT. It codes for CASSETSGGSTDTQYF.

The rearrangement joins TRBV7-8 to TRBJ2-2; D uncertain. Trimming stripped 5 bases from V and 7 bases from J, with 17 bases between. Germline lookup yields CDR1 SGHVS and CDR2 FQNEAQ. CDR3 length equals 15 residues. The DNA of the CDR3 is TGTGCCAGCAGCCGGTTGAGCCCCGCGAGCGGGGAGCTGTTTTTT. Its translation is CASSRLSPASGELFF.

Notes on this clonotype: A clone one base away is much larger, so this may be a read error. The rearrangement links TRBV5-1 to TRBJ1-2; D may be TRBD1 (5 bases). CDR3 length equals 13 residues. CDR1 and CDR2 from the germline V gene are SGHRS and YFSETQ. CDR3 residues: CANSLQGQHGYTF. The CDR3 DNA sequence: TGCGCCAACAGCTTGCAGGGTCAGCATGGCTACACCTTC.

This chain connects TRBV12-3 or TRBV12-4 to TRBJ2-7; TRBD2 might be the D (5 bases). The CDR3 extends over 15 amino acids. V lost 2 bases and J 0 bases, leaving 11 bases between the germline ends. The CDR3 region is CASSLRGVGSYEQYF. DNA of the CDR3: TGTGCCAGCAGTTTACGGGGTGTCGGCTCCTACGAGCAGTACTTC.

This clonotype was observed a few times. The chain carries TRBV19 and TRBJ1-5, with D possibly matching TRBD1 (6 bases). Germline values: CDR1 LNHDA, CDR2 SQIVND (reference sequence). The CDR3 length is 14 residues. The germline V and J ends were trimmed by 5 bases and 9 bases, with 17 bases remaining between them. The CDR3, as DNA: TGTGCCAGTAGTCCTAGGGACATCCCTCGGCCCCAGCATTTT. This translates into CASSPRDIPRPQHF. Full variable domain (rest looked up from reference TRBV19 and TRBJ1-5): DGGITQSPKYLFRKEGQNVTLSCEQNLNHDAMYWYRQDPGQGLRLIYYSQIVNDFQKGDIAEGYSVSREKKESFPLTVTSAQKNPTAFYLCASSPRDIPRPQHFGDGTRLSIL.

This clonotype has only a few counts. CDR3 sequence reads: CASSIGPDYSNQPQHF. CDR3 bases: TGTGCCAGTAGTATAGGGCCCGATTATAGCAATCAGCCCCAGCATTTT. The V call is TRBV19, the J call TRBJ1-5; D ambiguous. The CDR3 has 16 amino acids. Trimming cost V 1 base and J 0 bases, with 10 bases left between them. CDR1 is LNHDA, CDR2 SQIVND, per germline (reference sequence).

The CDR3 is CASSSGGSYEQYF. In DNA form, the CDR3 reads TGTGCCAGCAGTTCGGGCGGCTCCTACGAGCAGTACTTC. V usage is TRBV27 and J usage is TRBJ2-7; D is ambiguous. V was cut by 4 bases and J by 0 bases, with 7 bases left in between. CDR3 length: 13 amino acids. The germline gives CDR1 MNHEY, CDR2 SMNVEV (reference sequence).

The rearrangement links TRBV12-3 or TRBV12-4 to TRBJ1-6; 11 bases line up with TRBD1. The CDR3 spans 15 residues. The ends lost 3 bases at V and 6 bases at J; junction bases unmatched: 1. CDR3 sequence reads: CASSLGQGGNSPLHF. Written as DNA, the CDR3 is TGTGCCAGCAGTTTGGGACAGGGGGGTAATTCACCCCTCCACTTT.

The chain carries TRBV12-3 or TRBV12-4 and TRBJ2-7, with a tentative D call TRBD2 (6 bases). CDR3 length equals 13 residues. V lost 7 bases to trimming and J lost 3 bases, with 13 bases between them. CDR3 loop: CASTGSGYYEQYF. The CDR3 DNA reads TGTGCCAGCACTGGTAGCGGCTACTACGAGCAGTACTTC.

This clonotype was observed a handful of times. This chain connects TRBV29-1 to TRBJ2-2, with D hard to call. V was shortened by 7 bases and J by 5 bases, with 11 bases between the two germline ends. This CDR3 is built from 12 residues. CDR1 and CDR2 (germline): SQVTM, ANQGSEA. The CDR3 reads CSAAYGTGELFF. The CDR3 DNA is TGCAGCGCTGCTTATGGGACCGGGGAGCTGTTTTTT.

The genes are TRBV7-9 and TRBJ1-5, with D uncertain. This CDR3 contains 15 residues. Germline V CDR1 and CDR2: SEHNR, FQNEAQ (reference sequence). The V gene lost 5 bases and the J gene lost 3 bases, with 14 bases spanning the gap. The CDR3 region has the DNA TGTGCCAGCAGCCCCTTATGGGCCTCCAATCAGCCCCAGCATTTT. Its translation is CASSPLWASNQPQHF.

This clonotype was counted a few times. This chain joins TRBV5-1 and TRBJ2-5, with 11 nucleotides matching TRBD2. V dropped 2 bases and J dropped 2; count of bases not matched to a gene: 5. This CDR3 is built from 16 residues. The germline V gene has CDR1 SGHRS and CDR2 YFSETQ. The CDR3 coding sequence is TGCGCCAGCAGCTTCCCTGTAGCGGGGGGGCAAGAGACCCAGTACTTC. Encoded protein: CASSFPVAGGQETQYF.

The table lists this clonotype with a few counts. The chain is built from TRBV7-6 and TRBJ2-2, with a weak D call TRBD1 (6 bases). Germline values: CDR1 SGHVS, CDR2 FNYEAQ. The CDR3 is 12 amino acids. V was pared by 5 bases and J by 7 bases, with 8 bases between. The CDR3 DNA follows: TGTGCCAGCAGCCCGACAGGCGGGGAGCTGTTTTTT. This sequence encodes CASSPTGGELFF.

This clonotype was seen a handful of times. The V and J genes are TRBV4-3 and TRBJ2-3; D perhaps matches TRBD2 (5 bases). Germline V gene data show CDR1 as LGHNA and CDR2 as YSLEER. The CDR3 extends over 16 amino acids. V was clipped by 1 base and J by 4 bases, with 15 bases between them. CDR3 in DNA: TGCGCCAGCAGCCAAGGGATTACCTTCGGGGCAGATACGCAGTATTTT. Protein product: CASSQGITFGADTQYF.

This clonotype has ten or more counts. The gene calls are TRBV7-9 and TRBJ1-1; D uncertain. Per the germline V gene, CDR1 is SEHNR and CDR2 is FQNEAQ (reference sequence). Trimming stripped 2 bases from V and 6 bases from J, with 4 bases between. This CDR3 has 11 residues. The CDR3 loop is CASSLMAEAFF. The CDR3 DNA reads as TGTGCCAGCAGCTTAATGGCTGAAGCTTTCTTT.

The chain carries TRBV12-3 or TRBV12-4 and TRBJ2-4; D possibly corresponds to TRBD2 (5 bases). Trimming shortened V by 6 bases and J by 0 bases, and 12 bases separated the two germline ends. CDR3 length equals 15 residues. CDR3 protein: CASSPGEIAKNIQYF. DNA of the CDR3: TGTGCCAGCAGCCCCGGGGAGATAGCCAAAAACATTCAGTACTTC.

V usage is TRBV6-2 or TRBV6-3 and J usage is TRBJ2-7, with 8 bases lining up with TRBD2. V was pared by 6 bases and J by 2 bases, with 6 bases of the junction left unmatched. The germline gives CDR1 MNHEY, CDR2 SVGEGT. The CDR3 totals 14 residues. The CDR3 here is CASSFAGGTYEQYF. The DNA for the CDR3 is TGTGCCAGCAGCTTTGCGGGAGGCACCTACGAGCAGTACTTC.

The rearrangement joins TRBV24-1 to TRBJ2-3; 7 bases line up with TRBD2. This CDR3 is built from 15 residues. Germline CDR1 KGHDR, CDR2 SFDVKD. The junction had 6 bases not matched to a gene; V was cut back by 5 bases and J by 2 bases. In nucleotides, the CDR3 is TGTGCCACCAGTGGGGCCGGGGGGACCACAGATACGCAGTATTTT. As protein: CATSGAGGTTDTQYF.

V gene TRBV7-9 combines with J gene TRBJ2-1, with 10 bases aligning to TRBD2. Per the germline V gene, CDR1 is SEHNR and CDR2 is FQNEAQ (reference sequence). J lost 6 bases, V lost 2 bases, and 4 bases had no gene match. The CDR3 has 15 residues. DNA of the CDR3: TGTGCCAGCAGCTTATATAGCGGGGGGTTCAATGAGCAGTTCTTC. As protein: CASSLYSGGFNEQFF.

To note about this clonotype: Because the CDR3's place on the DNA is in doubt, the DNA is left out and the CDR3 is given as listed by TCRdb. The chain employs TRBV21-1 and TRBJ1-5. TRBV21-1 is given as a pseudogene. The CDR3 contains 17 residues when both ends are counted. Here the CDR3 reads CASSNFTAYYCNQPQHF.

V usage is TRBV10-3 and J usage is TRBJ1-1; D gene unclear. Per the germline V gene, CDR1 is ENHRY and CDR2 is SYGVKD. With 4 bases removed from V and 1 base from J, the gap between germline ends came to 7 bases. CDR3 size: 13 residues. CDR3 DNA: TGTGCCATCAGTGGGGGTTCGAACACTGAAGCTTTCTTT. Translation: CAISGGSNTEAFF.

The chain recombines TRBV7-2 with TRBJ2-1, with 12 nucleotides matching TRBD2. Germline CDR1 and CDR2: SGHTA and FQGNSA. The junction had 9 bases not matched to a gene; V was cut back by 1 base and J by 2 bases. The CDR3 loop spans 19 amino acids. CDR3: CASSLVGLAGQGTYNEQFF. CDR3 bases: TGTGCCAGCAGCTTAGTCGGACTAGCGGGACAAGGGACCTACAATGAGCAGTTCTTC. Full variable domain (outside the CDR3, taken from reference TRBV7-2 and TRBJ2-1): GAGVSQSPSNKVTEKGKDVELRCDPISGHTALYWYRQSLGQGLEFLIYFQGNSAPDKSGLPSDRFSAERTGGSVSTLTIQRTQQEDSAVYLCASSLVGLAGQGTYNEQFFGPGTRLTVL.

This chain joins TRBV7-9 and TRBJ2-1; maybe TRBD1 (6 bases). This CDR3 contains 13 residues. V lost 2 bases to trimming and J lost 8 bases, with 10 bases between them. Germline loops: CDR1 SEHNR, CDR2 FQNEAQ (reference sequence). CDR3 sequence (DNA): TGTGCCAGCAGCTTAAAAGGGGGTTATGAGCAGTTCTTC. It yields the protein CASSLKGGYEQFF.

This clonotype was recorded a few times. The chain recombines TRBV29-1 with TRBJ1-3, with 10 bases that match TRBD1. The CDR3 runs to 12 residues. V gave up 6 bases and J gave up 8 bases; unmatched junction bases: 4. Per germline, CDR1 SQVTM and CDR2 ANQGSEA. CDR3 loop: CSVGQGTDTIYF. CDR3 sequence (DNA): TGCAGCGTGGGACAGGGGACTGACACCATATATTTT.

V is TRBV20-1 and J is TRBJ2-1; TRBD2 matches 9 bases. The CDR3 loop spans 17 amino acids. The trim removed 0 bases at V and 0 bases at J, leaving 6 bases unmatched. The germline V gene has CDR1 DFQATT and CDR2 SNEGSKA (reference sequence). The CDR3 loop is CSARDPSGASSYNEQFF. DNA for the CDR3: TGCAGTGCTAGAGACCCTAGCGGGGCCAGCTCCTACAATGAGCAGTTCTTC.

This chain joins TRBV6-2 or TRBV6-3 and TRBJ1-2; unclear D gene. Trimming stripped 6 bases from V and 8 bases from J, with 10 bases between. Germline-derived CDR1 and CDR2 are MNHEY and SVGEGT. This CDR3 has 11 amino acids. CDR3 region: CASRQLQGYTF. In nucleotides, the CDR3 is TGTGCCAGCAGACAGCTTCAAGGCTACACCTTC.

The chain links TRBV9 to TRBJ2-5; TRBD2 matches 9 bases. From germline, CDR1 is SGDLS and CDR2 YYNGEE. The CDR3 consists of 17 residues. V was clipped by 0 bases and J by 7 bases; unmatched bases: 13. The CDR3 DNA reads TGTGCCAGCAGCGTAGGCCTAGCGGGGACCCAAGACGGGACCCAGTACTTC. Encoded protein: CASSVGLAGTQDGTQYF.

The sample holds a few counts of this clonotype. This sequence joins TRBV20-1 and TRBJ2-2; D gene unclear. CDR1 is DFQATT, CDR2 SNEGSKA, per germline (reference sequence). The CDR3 is 13 amino acids. V shed 3 bases and J shed 2 bases, with 7 bases lying between them. Here the CDR3 reads CSARLDNTGELFF. The CDR3 nucleotides read TGCAGTGCTAGGCTCGACAACACCGGGGAGCTGTTTTTT.

This clonotype was seen a few times. This rearrangement joins TRBV20-1 to TRBJ1-1, with D unresolved. The germline V and J ends were trimmed by 4 bases and 1 base, with 4 bases remaining between them. This CDR3 is built from 11 residues. Germline V lookup: CDR1 DFQATT, CDR2 SNEGSKA (reference sequence). As DNA, the CDR3 is TGCAGTGCTACCTCGAACACTGAAGCTTTCTTT. This translates into CSATSNTEAFF.